This T cell receptor beta chain was identified during a study of T cells after yellow fever vaccination. Study at large: SMART-Seq v4 Ultra Low Input prepared the low-cell-number fractions. Study conclusions and caveats: The bulk population could contribute abundant contaminating clonotypes to FACS-sorted repertoires. Subsequent to the booster, the majority of primary-vaccination clones reappeared (96% CD4, about 90% CD8). The secondary response peaked faster, at day 5 versus 15, but was weaker.

In the case of this clonotype: Its antigen is unknown.

TCRdb redid the calling of the 5' RACE reads with MiXCR, one entry per CDR3 protein. The sample yields just over 300,000 distinct CDR3 sequences, roughly 3.5% seen once. This CDR3 comprises 12 residues. The V end was cut by 4 bases, the J end by 4 bases, with 9 bases between. Germline loops: CDR1 DFQATT, CDR2 SNEGSKA (reference sequence). The receptor's source is a man aged 18 to 30 who received the YFV17D yellow fever vaccine. The genes are TRBV20-1 and TRBJ2-3, with D unresolved. The sequencing used PBMCs, collected on the day of the yellow fever booster vaccination. The CDR3 nucleotides are TGCAGTGCTATCAATAGGGCAGATACGCAGTATTTT. Protein: CSAINRADTQYF.